The next 15 T cell receptor beta chains were all read from a single sample in a study of T-cell reconstitution after alpha-beta-depleted transplantation in children. Unique molecular identifiers were incorporated into the prepared TCRbeta library. Each CDR3 protein gets one entry after TCRdb re-called the PCR reads with MiXCR. This sample has about 830,000 distinct CDR3 sequences, with around 15% found just once. The starting material was PBMCs, mostly from graft donor cells, obtained 360 days after TCRalphabeta/CD19-depleted stem cell transplant. These receptors were collected from a male patient aged 10 to 17 who had a stem cell transplant for acute lymphoblastic leukemia, so the T cells may come from the graft donor.

As regards this clonotype: The junction departs from germline at one end; a sequencing error may be responsible. CDR3 bases: TGCGCCAGCAGCTTGGGACTAGCGGGAGGGCCTGGTGCCAACGTCCTGACTTTC. Its protein is CASSLGLAGGPGANVLTF. The chain combines TRBV5-1 with TRBJ2-6; TRBD2 aligns across 14 bases. Germline CDR1 is SGHRS and CDR2 is YFSETQ. There are 18 residues in the CDR3.

The genes are TRBV5-5 and TRBJ2-3, with unresolved D. The CDR3 spans 14 residues. V gave up 0 bases and J gave up 2 bases, with 7 bases separating them. From germline, CDR1 is SGHKS and CDR2 YYEKEE (reference sequence). CDR3 DNA sequence: TGTGCCAGCAGCTTGGAGGCAACCACAGATACGCAGTATTTT. Translating it yields CASSLEATTDTQYF. The variable domain in full, completed from reference TRBV5-5 and TRBJ2-3, reads DAGVTQSPTHLIKTRGQQVTLRCSPISGHKSVSWYQQVLGQGPQFIFQYYEKEERGRGNFPDRFSARQFPNYSSELNVNALLLGDSALYLCASSLEATTDTQYFGPGTRLTVL.

The table lists this clonotype with a few counts. This chain links TRBV27 with TRBJ2-7, with TRBD2 identical over 10 bases. J lost 9 bases, V lost 2 bases, and 4 bases had no gene match. The CDR3 totals 13 residues. The germline CDR1 and CDR2 sequences are MNHEY and SMNVEV (reference sequence). CDR3 sequence: CASSLLAGVRQYF. CDR3 DNA sequence: TGTGCCAGCAGTTTACTAGCGGGAGTAAGGCAGTACTTC.

This clonotype was detected a few times. The CDR3 reads CASSQAGVRAQYF. Written as DNA, the CDR3 is TGCGCCAGCAGCCAGGCGGGAGTCCGCGCGCAGTATTTT. This rearrangement joins TRBV5-1 to TRBJ2-3; TRBD2 aligns across 7 bases. CDR3 length: 13 residues. Germline-derived CDR1 and CDR2 are SGHRS and YFSETQ. Unmatched junction bases numbered 9, after V lost 4 bases and J lost 10 bases.

V gene TRBV29-1 combines with J gene TRBJ1-1; D gene ambiguous. This CDR3 has 13 residues. Between the trimmed V and J ends, which lost 2 bases and 0 bases, there was a span of 7 bases. Germline V gene sequence: CDR1 SQVTM, CDR2 ANQGSEA. This chain's CDR3 is CSVEYQMNTEAFF. In DNA form, the CDR3 reads TGCAGCGTTGAATACCAGATGAACACTGAAGCTTTCTTT.

V and J are TRBV6-5 and TRBJ1-6; unclear D gene. The CDR3 length is 13 residues. V lost 2 bases and J lost 9, with 8 bases in between. Germline CDR1 reads MNHEY; CDR2 reads SVGAGI. Written as DNA, the CDR3 is TGTGCCAGCAGTTACCGTCCCCGTTCACCCCTCCACTTT. This sequence encodes CASSYRPRSPLHF.

This chain uses TRBV27 with TRBJ2-3, with TRBD2 matching over 10 bases. Germline lookup yields CDR1 MNHEY and CDR2 SMNVEV (reference sequence). CDR3 size: 15 residues. V dropped 2 bases and J dropped 4; count of bases not matched to a gene: 3. CDR3 sequence (DNA): TGTGCCAGCAGTTTAACAGGACTAGCGGCAGATACGCAGTATTTT. It is translated as CASSLTGLAADTQYF.

This clonotype was observed a few times. At one end the junction does not follow the germline gene, possibly because of a read error. The CDR3 DNA is TGTGCCAGCAGTATGAATCCGGGGCTAGCCCGCGCCGAAGATTTT. Translating gives CASSMNPGLARAEDF. The chain carries TRBV27 and TRBJ2-3; D may match TRBD1 or TRBD2 (5 bases each). Per germline, CDR1 MNHEY and CDR2 SMNVEV (reference sequence). The CDR3 runs to 15 residues.

This clonotype occurred many times. The V call is TRBV12-3 or TRBV12-4, the J call TRBJ2-3, with D perhaps being TRBD1 or TRBD2 (5 bases each). Trimming pared 5 bases from V and 2 bases from J, leaving 11 bases between. The CDR3 is 14 amino acids. The CDR3 DNA sequence: TGTGCCAGCAGTCTGACCGGGACCACAGATACGCAGTATTTT. This gives the protein CASSLTGTTDTQYF.

This clonotype was seen ten or more times. This chain connects TRBV12-3 or TRBV12-4 to TRBJ2-3; 12 positions match TRBD2. The CDR3 loop spans 17 amino acids. V shed 5 bases and J 0 bases; nucleotides not matched to a gene: 6. The CDR3 DNA is TGTGCCAGCAGTCCTCGACTAGCGGGAGCTAGCACAGATACGCAGTATTTT. Amino acid sequence: CASSPRLAGASTDTQYF.

Ten or more counts support this clonotype. The V gene is TRBV12-5, the J gene TRBJ2-1, with 7 bases identical to TRBD2. Trimming took 0 bases from V and 0 from J; bases not matched to a gene: 5. The CDR3 length is 17 residues. CDR1 LGHNT and CDR2 FRNRAP come from the germline V gene. CDR3 protein: CASGLVLGGSSYNEQFF. CDR3 coding DNA: TGTGCTAGTGGTTTGGTACTGGGCGGGAGCTCCTACAATGAGCAGTTCTTC. Full variable domain (remainder filled in from reference TRBV12-5 and TRBJ2-1): DARVTQTPRHKVTEMGQEVTMRCQPILGHNTVFWYRQTMMQGLELLAYFRNRAPLDDSGMPKDRFSAEMPDATLATLKIQPSEPRDSAVYFCASGLVLGGSSYNEQFFGPGTRLTVL.

This chain joins TRBV5-1 and TRBJ2-6; possibly TRBD2 for D (5 bases). Trimming cost V 5 bases and J 0 bases, with 15 bases left between them. Germline CDR1 SGHRS, CDR2 YFSETQ. This CDR3 has 17 residues. The chain's CDR3 is CASSATGSNSGANVLTF. CDR3 nucleotides: TGCGCCAGCAGTGCTACGGGATCAAACTCTGGGGCCAACGTCCTGACTTTC.

The V and J genes are TRBV27 and TRBJ1-4; 9 nucleotides align to TRBD1. This CDR3 region has 20 residues. The V and J ends lost 8 bases and 0 bases, in that order; junction bases with no gene match: 19. The germline gives CDR1 MNHEY, CDR2 SMNVEV (reference sequence). The CDR3 region has the DNA TGTGCCAGCCCTACCCCGCGCCTCGGGACAGGGATGGCAACTAATGAAAAACTGTTTTTT. Encoded protein: CASPTPRLGTGMATNEKLFF.

This clonotype was seen only a few times. This chain connects TRBV27 to TRBJ2-5, with D possibly being TRBD1 or TRBD2 (5 bases each). CDR1 is MNHEY, CDR2 SMNVEV, per germline (reference sequence). V dropped 5 bases and J dropped 2 bases, with 15 bases sitting between them. The CDR3 is 15 amino acids. The CDR3 reads CASSDRDGGQETQYF. CDR3 bases: TGTGCCAGCAGTGATAGGGACGGAGGACAAGAGACCCAGTACTTC.

This clonotype was recorded many times. This chain connects TRBV6-1 to TRBJ2-7; D call uncertain. V shed 4 bases and J shed 2 bases, with 12 bases lying between them. Germline V lookup: CDR1 MNHNS, CDR2 SASEGT. The CDR3 loop spans 14 amino acids. CDR3 residues: CASSVVGSTYEQYF. DNA for the CDR3: TGTGCCAGCAGTGTAGTGGGATCGACCTACGAGCAGTACTTC.